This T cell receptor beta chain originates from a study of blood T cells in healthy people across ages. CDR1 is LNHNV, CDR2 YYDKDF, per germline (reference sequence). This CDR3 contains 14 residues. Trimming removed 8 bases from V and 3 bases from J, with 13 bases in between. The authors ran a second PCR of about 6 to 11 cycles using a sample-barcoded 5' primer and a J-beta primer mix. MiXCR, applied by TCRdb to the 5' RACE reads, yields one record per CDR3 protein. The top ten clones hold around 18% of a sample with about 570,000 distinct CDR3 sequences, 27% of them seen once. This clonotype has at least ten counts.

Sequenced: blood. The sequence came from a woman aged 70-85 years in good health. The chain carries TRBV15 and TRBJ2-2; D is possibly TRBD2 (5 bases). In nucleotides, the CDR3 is TGTGCCACCGGCCACGGGGTTGACACCGGGGAGCTGTTTTTT. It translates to CATGHGVDTGELFF.